A single sample is the source of the 14 T cell receptor beta chains below, sequenced in a study of blood T cell repertoires in COVID-19. This table comes from immunoSEQ multiplex PCR, and its TCRdb copy is limited to in-frame clones, with some not included. The sample contains about 150,000 clones, approximately 85% of which appear only once. Sequenced input: peripheral blood. The receptor set was obtained from an older woman with COVID-19, enrolled during active disease.

This chain connects TRBV10-3 to TRBJ1-2; tentatively, D is TRBD1 (6 bases). V lost 3 bases to trimming and J lost 4 bases, with 9 bases between them. Per germline, CDR1 ENHRY and CDR2 SYGVKD. This CDR3 region has 13 residues. The CDR3 sequence: CAISETGIYGYTF. In DNA, the CDR3 is TGTGCCATCAGTGAAACAGGGATCTATGGCTACACCTTC.

This clone was counted between two and nine times. The V call is TRBV6-6, the J call TRBJ1-1; no firm D call. The CDR3 totals 14 residues. V was trimmed by 4 bases and J by 0 bases, leaving 9 bases between them. Per germline, CDR1 MNHNY and CDR2 SVGAGI (reference sequence). CDR3 region: CASSLGRMNTEAFF. The CDR3 DNA sequence: TGTGCCAGCAGTTTGGGGAGAATGAACACTGAAGCTTTCTTT.

The chain uses TRBV29-1 and TRBJ1-1; tentative D call: TRBD1 (5 bases). V was trimmed by 3 bases and J by 3 bases, leaving 11 bases between them. The V gene's germline CDR1 is SQVTM and CDR2 ANQGSEA. The CDR3 covers 13 residues. CDR3: CSVDPGVHTEAFF. DNA for the CDR3: TGCAGCGTTGATCCGGGGGTCCACACTGAAGCTTTCTTT.

This clone has more than one count but fewer than ten. The chain couples TRBV11-3 to TRBJ2-3; TRBD2 agrees at 10 bases. This CDR3 contains 17 residues. V lost 4 bases, J lost 3 bases, and 10 bases stayed unmatched. Germline assignment: CDR1 SGHNT and CDR2 YENEEA. The CDR3: CASSSPRAGGETDTQYF. CDR3 sequence (DNA): TGTGCCAGCAGCTCCCCTCGAGCGGGGGGGGAGACAGATACGCAGTATTTT.

The chain couples TRBV7-2 to TRBJ1-5; no firm D call. Trimming left V 2 bases short and J 7 bases short, with 18 bases between. CDR1 and CDR2 from the germline V gene are SGHTA and FQGNSA. The CDR3 spans 16 residues. The CDR3 here is CASSLSYLSLRQPQHF. For the CDR3, the DNA is TGTGCCAGCAGCTTATCGTACCTCTCCCTACGCCAGCCCCAGCATTTT.

This clone was seen only a few times. The chain has TRBV5-4 and TRBJ2-5, with D perhaps matching TRBD1 (5 bases). The ends were cut back, 0 bases at V and 4 bases at J, with 10 bases in the middle. The CDR3 sequence is 14 residues long. Looked up from germline, CDR1 is SGHNT and CDR2 is YYREEE (reference sequence). CDR3 DNA: TGTGCCAGCAGCTTGGTTGGGGCAGGAGAGACCCAGTACTTC. This translates into CASSLVGAGETQYF.

The gene calls are TRBV15 and TRBJ1-5; D not resolved. V was cut by 0 bases and J by 4 bases, with 7 bases left in between. Germline V gene lookup returns CDR1 LNHNV and CDR2 YYDKDF (reference sequence). The CDR3 is 14 residues long. The CDR3 region is CATSRDRGNQPQHF. The CDR3 DNA sequence: TGTGCCACCAGCAGAGATCGAGGGAATCAGCCCCAGCATTTT.

Concerning this clone itself: Other DNA sequences in this sample translate to the same CDR3. The CDR3 sequence: CASSVAGGANTEAFF. CDR3 nucleotide sequence: TGTGCCAGCAGCGTAGCGGGGGGAGCGAACACTGAAGCTTTCTTT. This chain joins TRBV9 and TRBJ1-1; tentatively, D is TRBD1 (5 bases). Germline loops: CDR1 SGDLS, CDR2 YYNGEE. Trimming cost V 0 bases and J 1 base, with 10 bases left between them. The CDR3 runs 15 residues.

This chain links TRBV27 with TRBJ1-5; no firm D call. The V end was cut by 5 bases, the J end by 6 bases, with 8 bases between. This CDR3 has 12 amino acids. Germline CDR1 is MNHEY and CDR2 is SMNVEV (reference sequence). In DNA form, the CDR3 reads TGTGCCAGCAGTCGTTACGGTCAGCCCCAGCATTTT. Amino acids: CASSRYGQPQHF.

The chain combines TRBV18 with TRBJ1-1, with 7 bases lining up with TRBD1. Germline V gives CDR1 KGHSH, CDR2 LQKENI. The J segment lost 0 bases and the V segment lost 3 bases, leaving 10 bases of the junction unmatched. The CDR3 runs 17 residues. The CDR3 spells CASSPGTAEGMNTEAFF. DNA of the CDR3: TGTGCCAGCTCACCCGGGACAGCGGAGGGCATGAACACTGAAGCTTTCTTT.

The CDR3 region is CASLGRARTEAFF. CDR3 DNA sequence: TGTGCCAGCCTAGGCAGGGCGCGCACTGAAGCTTTCTTT. This chain uses TRBV12-3 or TRBV12-4 with TRBJ1-1, with D perhaps matching TRBD1 (5 bases). The V end was cut by 8 bases, the J end by 4 bases, with 14 bases between. This CDR3 has 13 residues.

V is TRBV19 and J is TRBJ2-7; D gene unclear. The CDR3 length is 13 residues. Per germline, CDR1 LNHDA and CDR2 SQIVND (reference sequence). V lost 5 bases and J lost 4, with 12 bases in between. The DNA of the CDR3 is TGTGCCAGTAGTCGTAACAGAAATTACGAGCAGTACTTC. It is translated as CASSRNRNYEQYF.

The V call is TRBV7-2, the J call TRBJ2-7; D might be TRBD1 (5 bases). V lost 1 base to trimming and J lost 4 bases, with 14 bases between them. This CDR3 contains 15 residues. CDR1 and CDR2 (germline): SGHTA, FQGNSA. The CDR3 sequence: CASSLESGSYYEQYF. The CDR3 coding sequence is TGTGCCAGCAGCTTAGAATCAGGGTCTTATTACGAGCAGTACTTC.

The CDR3 bases are TGTGCCAGCACCCGAGCCCTTAATGAAAAACTGTTTTTT. It translates to CASTRALNEKLFF. The rearrangement links TRBV5-5 to TRBJ1-4; D gene uncertain. The CDR3 extends over 13 amino acids. Germline V gene lookup returns CDR1 SGHKS and CDR2 YYEKEE (reference sequence). Between the trimmed V and J ends, which lost 6 bases and 4 bases, there was a span of 10 bases.